This T cell receptor beta chain stems from a study of T-cell reconstitution after alpha-beta-depleted transplantation in children. The study's findings and limits: Recipient T cells and thymic progenitors that survived were the source of the high TCRbeta diversity seen at day 60 in some patients. It was newly produced T cells that mostly accounted for T-cell counts and diversity one year after transplant. Several hundred expanded graft clones reportedly were the source of alpha-beta T cells about two months after transplant.

CDR3 length: 13 amino acids. V was clipped by 7 bases and J by 7 bases, with 14 bases between them. Germline CDR1 MNHEY, CDR2 SMNVEV (reference sequence). It was with unique molecular identifiers that the TCRbeta library was prepared. TCRdb ran MiXCR on the PCR reads and lists one entry per CDR3 protein. This sample has approximately 230,000 distinct CDR3 sequences, with 20% to 30% found just once. This clonotype was seen only a few times. What it binds is not known. The sample consisted of PBMCs, mostly from graft donor cells, taken 360 days after TCRalphabeta/CD19-depleted stem cell transplant. The V and J genes are TRBV27 and TRBJ2-1; D is possibly TRBD2 (7 bases). The clonotype comes from a female patient aged 2-9 years who had a stem cell transplant for congenital amegakaryocytic thrombocytopenia, so the T cells may come from the graft donor. Here the CDR3 reads CASTTQGGNEQFF. In DNA form, the CDR3 reads TGTGCCAGCACCACACAGGGAGGGAATGAGCAGTTCTTC.